Listed below are T cell receptor beta chains from one sample, sequenced in a study of breast tumors, draining lymph nodes, adjacent tissues. TCRdb reprocessed the multiplex PCR reads with MiXCR, giving one entry per CDR3 protein. The data hold some 120,000 distinct CDR3 sequences, with nearly 20% observed a single time. The sequenced sample was axillary lymph node tissue. The receptors were gathered from a female donor with breast cancer. Some clones in this sample may be carry-over from other donors' samples. The CDR3 runs from the conserved cysteine through the conserved F or W. The D gene is left open where the match is weak. The size entry is marked missing in some rows and otherwise reads once, few, many or a size class.

D: TRBD2
J: TRBJ2-3
V: TRBV19
size: many
DNA: TGTGCCAGTACCAGTGAGCGGGGGATAACAGATACGCAGTATTTT
CDR3: CASTSERGITDTQYF

D: TRBD1
J: TRBJ1-2
V: TRBV20-1
size: .
DNA: TGCAGTGCTAGAGGACAGGGGGACTGCACCTTC
CDR3: CSARGQGDCTF

D: .
J: TRBJ2-1
V: TRBV28
size: .
DNA: TGTGCCAGCAGTACGGGACTCGTTTTCTCCTACAATGAGCAGTTCTTC
CDR3: CASSTGLVFSYNEQFF

D: TRBD2
J: TRBJ2-1
V: TRBV11-2
size: .
DNA: TGTGCCAGCAGGAGCCCCACTAGCGGCCGAGGGGAGCAGTTCTTC
CDR3: CASRSPTSGRGEQFF

D: .
J: TRBJ1-5
V: TRBV20-1
size: many
DNA: TGCAGTGCTAGAGGGGGAGAGGACAATCAGCCCCAGCATTTT
CDR3: CSARGGEDNQPQHF

D: .
J: TRBJ2-7
V: TRBV28
size: .
DNA: TGTGCCAGCAGCTGGTTTGGATTCTACGAGCAGTGCTTC
CDR3: CASSWFGFYEQCF

D: .
J: TRBJ2-1
V: TRBV6-2/TRBV6-3
size: many
DNA: TGTGCCAGCAGTCCTAACACTCCTTACAATGAGCAGTTCTTC
CDR3: CASSPNTPYNEQFF

D: TRBD2
J: TRBJ2-1
V: TRBV20-1
size: many
DNA: TGCAGTGCTAGGTCCCAGTTAGCGGGAGTTTACAATGAGCAGTTCTTC
CDR3: CSARSQLAGVYNEQFF

D: .
J: TRBJ2-7
V: TRBV3-1
size: few
DNA: TGTGCCAGCAGCCAAACAGGTTGGTACGAGCAGTGCTTC
CDR3: CASSQTGWYEQCF

D: .
J: TRBJ2-7
V: TRBV4-1
size: many
DNA: TGCGCCAGCAGCCAAGGCCCGGACAGGAGGGCCTACGAGCAGTACTTC
CDR3: CASSQGPDRRAYEQYF

D: .
J: TRBJ1-1
V: TRBV7-2
size: .
DNA: TGTGCCAGCAGCCCATACACGTCTGGGGAAGCTTTCTTT
CDR3: CASSPYTSGEAFF

D: .
J: TRBJ1-2
V: TRBV7-9
size: many
DNA: TGTGCCAGCAGCCATACAAGTAAGGGGCACTATGGCTACACCTTC
CDR3: CASSHTSKGHYGYTF